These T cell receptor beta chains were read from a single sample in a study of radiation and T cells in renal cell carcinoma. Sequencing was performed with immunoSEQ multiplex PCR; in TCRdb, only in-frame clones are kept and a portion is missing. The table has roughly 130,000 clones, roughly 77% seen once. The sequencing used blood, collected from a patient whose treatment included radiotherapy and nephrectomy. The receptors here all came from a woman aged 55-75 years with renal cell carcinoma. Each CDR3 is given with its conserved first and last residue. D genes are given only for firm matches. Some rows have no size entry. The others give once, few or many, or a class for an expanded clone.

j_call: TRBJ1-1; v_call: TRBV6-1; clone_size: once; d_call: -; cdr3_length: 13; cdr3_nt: TGTGCCAGCAGGGACACGGTGAACACTGAAGCTTTCTTT; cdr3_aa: CASRDTVNTEAFF
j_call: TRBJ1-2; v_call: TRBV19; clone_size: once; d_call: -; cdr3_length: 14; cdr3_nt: TGTGCCAGTAGTATTTGGGCAGGAGACTATGGCTACACCTTC; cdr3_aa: CASSIWAGDYGYTF
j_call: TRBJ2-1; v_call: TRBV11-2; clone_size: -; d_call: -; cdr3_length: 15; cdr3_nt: TGTGCCAGCAGCTTAGTCGGAAGCTCCTACAATGAGCAGTTCTTC; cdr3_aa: CASSLVGSSYNEQFF
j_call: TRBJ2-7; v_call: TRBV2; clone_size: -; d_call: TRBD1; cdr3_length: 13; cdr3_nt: TGTGCCAGCCAGTACAGGGGCGTTAACGAGCAGTACTTC; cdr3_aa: CASQYRGVNEQYF
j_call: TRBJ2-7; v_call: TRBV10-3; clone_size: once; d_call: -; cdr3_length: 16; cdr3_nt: TGTGCCATCAGTGAGTCGTGGGGCCAGGGGATCCACGAGCAGTACTTC; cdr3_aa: CAISESWGQGIHEQYF
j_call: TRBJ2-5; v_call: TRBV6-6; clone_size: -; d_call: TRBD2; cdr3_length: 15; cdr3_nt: TGTGCCAGCACCGACGGTGCCAGGACTAGGGAGACCCAGTACTTC; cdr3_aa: CASTDGARTRETQYF
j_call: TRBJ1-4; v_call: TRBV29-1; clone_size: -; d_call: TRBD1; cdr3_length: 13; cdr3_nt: TGCAGCGCCCTAGGACAGGGAATGGGAAAACTGTTTTTT; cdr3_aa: CSALGQGMGKLFF
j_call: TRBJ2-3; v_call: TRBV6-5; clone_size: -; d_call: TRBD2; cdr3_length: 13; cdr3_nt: TGTGCCAGCAGGTCGGGGGGGTCAGATACGCAGTATTTT; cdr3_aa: CASRSGGSDTQYF
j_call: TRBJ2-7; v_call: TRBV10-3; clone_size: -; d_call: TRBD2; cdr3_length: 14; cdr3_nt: TGTGCCTCCTCGGCGCGGGGGGCAGGCTACGAGCAGTACTTC; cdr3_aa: CASSARGAGYEQYF
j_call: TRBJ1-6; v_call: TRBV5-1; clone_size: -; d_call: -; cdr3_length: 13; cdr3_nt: TGCGCCAGCAGCTTGGAAGGCAATTCACCCCTCCACTTT; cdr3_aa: CASSLEGNSPLHF
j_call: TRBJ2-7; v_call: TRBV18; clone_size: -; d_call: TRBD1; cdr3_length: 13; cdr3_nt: TGTGCCAGCTATGACGGGACAGGGTACGAGCAGTACTTC; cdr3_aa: CASYDGTGYEQYF
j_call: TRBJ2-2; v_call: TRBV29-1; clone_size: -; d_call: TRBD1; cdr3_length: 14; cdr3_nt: TGCAGCGTTGTGGGACAGATGAACACCGGGGAGCTGTTTTTT; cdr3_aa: CSVVGQMNTGELFF
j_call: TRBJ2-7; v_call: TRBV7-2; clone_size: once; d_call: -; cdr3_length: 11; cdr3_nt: TGTGCCAGCAGCTTAGAAGCGGAGCAGTACTTC; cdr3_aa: CASSLEAEQYF
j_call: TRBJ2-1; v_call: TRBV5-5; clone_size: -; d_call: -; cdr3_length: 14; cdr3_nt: TGTGCCAGCAGCTTGGGCAGGGACTACAATGAGCAGTTCTTC; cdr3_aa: CASSLGRDYNEQFF
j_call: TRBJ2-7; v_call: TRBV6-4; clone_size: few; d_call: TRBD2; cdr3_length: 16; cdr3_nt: TGTGCCAGCAGTGACGCTGGGCGGGAGAGTTCCTACGAGCAGTACTTC; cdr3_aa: CASSDAGRESSYEQYF
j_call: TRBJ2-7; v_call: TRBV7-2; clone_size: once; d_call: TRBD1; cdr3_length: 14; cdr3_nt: TGTGCCAGCAGCCCAAGACAGGGCCCCTACGAGCAGTACTTC; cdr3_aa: CASSPRQGPYEQYF
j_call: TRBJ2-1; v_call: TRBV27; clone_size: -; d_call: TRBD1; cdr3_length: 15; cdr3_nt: TGTGCCAGCAGTTGGGACAGTTCCTCCTACAATGAGCAGTTCTTC; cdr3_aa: CASSWDSSSYNEQFF
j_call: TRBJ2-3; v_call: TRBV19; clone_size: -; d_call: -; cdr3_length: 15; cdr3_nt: TGTGCCAGTAGTATACTTACCAGTAAGCAAGATACGCAGTATTTT; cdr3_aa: CASSILTSKQDTQYF
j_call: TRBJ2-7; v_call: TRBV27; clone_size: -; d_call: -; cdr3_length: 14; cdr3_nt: TGTGCCAGCAGTTTATTAGCGGCTACCTACGAGCAGTACTTC; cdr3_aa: CASSLLAATYEQYF
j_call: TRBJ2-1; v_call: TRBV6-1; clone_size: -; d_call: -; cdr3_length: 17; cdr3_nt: TGTGCCAGCAGTGAATATGGGCAGGGCATCTCCTACAATGAGCAGTTCTTC; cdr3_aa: CASSEYGQGISYNEQFF
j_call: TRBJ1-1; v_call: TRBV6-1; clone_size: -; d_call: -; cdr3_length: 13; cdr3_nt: TGTGCCAGCAGTGTAGGGAAGAACACTGAAGCTTTCTTT; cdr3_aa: CASSVGKNTEAFF
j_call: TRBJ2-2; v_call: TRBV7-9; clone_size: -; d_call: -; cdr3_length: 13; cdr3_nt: TGTGCCAGCAGTTTGGACAGCACCGGGGAGCTGTTTTTT; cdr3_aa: CASSLDSTGELFF
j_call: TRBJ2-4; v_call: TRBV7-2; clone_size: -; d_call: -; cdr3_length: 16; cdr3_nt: TGTGCCAGCAGCACTCTCATACCGGACCTAGTACACATTCAGTACTTC; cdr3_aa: CASSTLIPDLVHIQYF
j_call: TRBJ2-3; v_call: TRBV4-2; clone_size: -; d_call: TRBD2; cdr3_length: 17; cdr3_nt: TGTGCCAGCAGCCAGGCGACTAGCGGGGGGGTCACAGATACGCAGTATTTT; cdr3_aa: CASSQATSGGVTDTQYF
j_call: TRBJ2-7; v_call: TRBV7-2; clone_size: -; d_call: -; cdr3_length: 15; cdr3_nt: TGTGCCAGCAGCCTTGACCAGGGCCCCACCTACGAGCAGTACTTC; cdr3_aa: CASSLDQGPTYEQYF
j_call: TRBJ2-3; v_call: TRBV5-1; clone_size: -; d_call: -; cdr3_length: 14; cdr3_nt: TGCGCCAGCACCTTTGGAGCGGCCACAGATACGCAGTATTTT; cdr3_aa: CASTFGAATDTQYF
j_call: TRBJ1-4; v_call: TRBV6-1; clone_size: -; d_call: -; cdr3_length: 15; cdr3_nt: TGTGCCAGCAGTGAAGGGGGGGCGCGATATGAAAAACTGTTTTTT; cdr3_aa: CASSEGGARYEKLFF
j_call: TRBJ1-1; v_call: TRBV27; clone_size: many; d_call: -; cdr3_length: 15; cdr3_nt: TGTGCCAGCAGCCCTATCGGGCTTATGGTTGGTGAAGCTTTCTTT; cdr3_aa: CASSPIGLMVGEAFF
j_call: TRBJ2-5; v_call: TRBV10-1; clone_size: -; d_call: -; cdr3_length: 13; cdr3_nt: TGCGCCAGCAGTCCACAGACCAAAGAGACCCAGTACTTC; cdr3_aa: CASSPQTKETQYF
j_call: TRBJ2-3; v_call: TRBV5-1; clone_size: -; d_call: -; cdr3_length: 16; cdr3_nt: TGCGCCAGCAGCCTACCCCAGGGGGGTGGCACAGATACGCAGTATTTT; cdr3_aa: CASSLPQGGGTDTQYF
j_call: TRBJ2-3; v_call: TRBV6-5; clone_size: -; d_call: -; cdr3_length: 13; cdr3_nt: TGTGCCAGCAGCCAGCAGGGCACAGATACGCAGTATTTT; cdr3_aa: CASSQQGTDTQYF
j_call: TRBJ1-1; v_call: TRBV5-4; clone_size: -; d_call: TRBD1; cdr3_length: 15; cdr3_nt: TGTGCCAGCAGCTTGGGGGGACAGCTGAACACTGAAGCTTTCTTT; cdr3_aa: CASSLGGQLNTEAFF
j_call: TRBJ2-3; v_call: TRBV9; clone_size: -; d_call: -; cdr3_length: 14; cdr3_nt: TGTGCCAGCAGCATGGAGGGGGCCACAGATACGCAGTATTTT; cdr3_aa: CASSMEGATDTQYF
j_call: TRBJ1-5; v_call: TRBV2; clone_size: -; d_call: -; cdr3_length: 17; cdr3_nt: TGTGCCAGCAGGGGGGGCTCGAGGGCTTATAGCAATCAGCCCCAGCATTTT; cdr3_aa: CASRGGSRAYSNQPQHF
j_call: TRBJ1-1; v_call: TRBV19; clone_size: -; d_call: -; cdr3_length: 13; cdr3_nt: TGTGCCAGCAGAAGAGAATTGAACACTGAAGCTTTCTTT; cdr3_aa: CASRRELNTEAFF
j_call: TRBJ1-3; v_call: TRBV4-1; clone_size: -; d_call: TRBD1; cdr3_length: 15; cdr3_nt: TGCGCCAGCAGCCAAGGACAGGGCGCTGGAAACACCATATATTTT; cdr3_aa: CASSQGQGAGNTIYF
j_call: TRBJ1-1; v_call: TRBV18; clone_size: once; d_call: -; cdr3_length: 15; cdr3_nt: TGTGCCAGCTCACCGTCCCAGTCCATGAACACTGAAGCTTTCTTT; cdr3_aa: CASSPSQSMNTEAFF
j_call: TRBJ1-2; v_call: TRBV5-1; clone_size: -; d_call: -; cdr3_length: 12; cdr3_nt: TGCGCCAGCAGCCCATCCAATAATGGCTACACCTTC; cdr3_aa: CASSPSNNGYTF
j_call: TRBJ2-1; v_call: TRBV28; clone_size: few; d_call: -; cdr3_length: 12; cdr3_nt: TGTGCCAGCAGGCGTCCCAGGGATGAGCAGTTCTTC; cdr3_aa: CASRRPRDEQFF
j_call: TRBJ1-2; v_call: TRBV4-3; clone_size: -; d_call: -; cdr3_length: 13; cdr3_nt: TGCGCCAGCAGCCAGGCCGACAGCGGCGGCTACACCTTC; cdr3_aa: CASSQADSGGYTF
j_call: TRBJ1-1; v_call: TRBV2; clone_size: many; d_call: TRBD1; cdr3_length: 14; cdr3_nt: TGTGCCAGCGGCCGGACAGGGGGCAGTACTGAAGCTTTCTTT; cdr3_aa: CASGRTGGSTEAFF
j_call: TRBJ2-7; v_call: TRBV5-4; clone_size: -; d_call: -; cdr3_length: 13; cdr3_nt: TGTGCCAGCAGCTCCTTCCAGGGGATCGAGCAGTACTTC; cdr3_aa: CASSSFQGIEQYF
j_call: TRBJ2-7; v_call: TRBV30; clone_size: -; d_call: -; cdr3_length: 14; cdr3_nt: TGTGCCTGGAGTGCAGACAGAAGAGTATACGAGCAGTACTTC; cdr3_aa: CAWSADRRVYEQYF
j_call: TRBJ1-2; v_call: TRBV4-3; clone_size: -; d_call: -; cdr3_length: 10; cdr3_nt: TGCGCCAGCAGCCAAGGTGGCTACACCTTC; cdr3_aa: CASSQGGYTF
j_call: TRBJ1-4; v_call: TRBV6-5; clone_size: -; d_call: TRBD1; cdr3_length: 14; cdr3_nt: TGTGCCAGCAGGCGCGGACAGGGCGGTGAAAAACTGTTTTTT; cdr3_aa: CASRRGQGGEKLFF
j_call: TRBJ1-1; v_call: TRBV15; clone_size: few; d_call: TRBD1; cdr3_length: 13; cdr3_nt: TGTGCCACCAGCAGAGATGGACAGGCGAAAGCTTTCTTT; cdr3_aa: CATSRDGQAKAFF
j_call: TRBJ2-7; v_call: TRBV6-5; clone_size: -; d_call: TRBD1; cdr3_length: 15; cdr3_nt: TGTGCCAGCAGTTATCAGGGACAGCCAAGGCACGAGCAGTACTTC; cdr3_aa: CASSYQGQPRHEQYF
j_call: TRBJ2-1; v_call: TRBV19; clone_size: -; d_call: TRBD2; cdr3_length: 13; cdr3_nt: TGTGCCAGTAGTGCCGGGGGGGCGATTGAGCAGTTCTTC; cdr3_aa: CASSAGGAIEQFF
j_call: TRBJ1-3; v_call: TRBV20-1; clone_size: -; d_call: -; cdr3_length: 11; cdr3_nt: TGCAGTGCTAGCAATGGAAACACCATATATTTT; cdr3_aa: CSASNGNTIYF